The source of this T cell receptor beta chain is a study of cytomegalovirus exposure and HLA in healthy donors. The V segment lost 3 bases and the J segment 1 base; nucleotides outside the gene matches: 15. Germline CDR1 and CDR2: MGHRA and YSYEKL. The CDR3 consists of 21 residues. PCR amplification relied on 60 Vbeta primers (plus 13 Jbeta primers). Sequencing used immunoSEQ multiplex PCR; TCRdb keeps in-frame clones, though not all of them. This sample yields almost 90,000 clones, of which around 85% are seen a single time; 7% to 8.5% belongs to the top ten. The sample was PBMCs. The TCR originated in a man between 35 and 55 years old in good health and CMV-seropositive. This chain joins TRBV4-1 and TRBJ2-3, with 14 bases aligning to TRBD2. Here the CDR3 DNA reads TGCGCCAGCAGCCATCCCTATCCAGGACTAGCGGGGGGTCGGCGCACAGATACGCAGTATTTT. Translation: CASSHPYPGLAGGRRTDTQYF.